Following are 17 T cell receptor beta chains from one sample sequenced in a study of radiotherapy plus CTLA-4 blockade in lung cancer (dated 2018 in TCRdb). Library preparation employed the immunoSEQ multiplex PCR assay. TCRdb obtained this table from immuneACCESS and retained in-frame rearrangements with V and J assigned. These tables miss some clones; where compared with another copy, unresolved V genes account for less than half of the shortfall, and the remainder is unexplained. The sample profile shows tens of thousands of clones; about four fifths of them were found once. The top ten hold about 25% of the sample. The specimen was peripheral blood, collected from a patient treated with radiotherapy plus ipilimumab. The origin of the receptors is a human donor with non-small cell lung cancer that progressed on radiotherapy plus ipilimumab.

The chain uses TRBV7-8 and TRBJ2-2, with D unclear. Trimming shortened V by 5 bases and J by 0 bases, and 7 bases separated the two germline ends. Germline loops: CDR1 SGHVS, CDR2 FQNEAQ. The CDR3 runs to 14 residues. For the CDR3, the DNA is TGTGCCAGCAGCCAGACTCCGAACACCGGGGAGCTGTTTTTT. Its translation: CASSQTPNTGELFF.

The rearrangement links TRBV5-1 to TRBJ2-7, with 12 bases that match TRBD1. CDR1 is SGHRS and CDR2 is YFSETQ in the germline V gene. CDR3 length: 17 amino acids. Losses at the gene ends were 5 bases for V and 1 base for J; bases not matched to a gene: 10. The CDR3 DNA reads as TGCGCCAGCAGTGTGGGGACAGGGGGCGTGTTTTCCTACGAGCAGTACTTC. Its protein is CASSVGTGGVFSYEQYF. Variable domain in full (rest from reference TRBV5-1 and TRBJ2-7): KAGVTQTPRYLIKTRGQQVTLSCSPISGHRSVSWYQQTPGQGLQFLFEYFSETQRNKGNFPGRFSGRQFSNSRSEMNVSTLELGDSALYLCASSVGTGGVFSYEQYFGPGTRLTVT.

The V and J genes are TRBV5-1 and TRBJ2-1; TRBD2 matches 8 bases. The junction had 4 bases not matched to a gene; V was cut back by 0 bases and J by 8 bases. Germline CDR1 reads SGHRS; CDR2 reads YFSETQ. The CDR3 spans 14 residues. In DNA, the CDR3 is TGCGCCAGCAGCTTGGGACTAGCGAACGATGAGCAGTTCTTC. Its protein is CASSLGLANDEQFF.

A few counts support this clone. V and J are TRBV15 and TRBJ2-7, with D perhaps TRBD1 (5 bases). Trimming cost V 3 bases and J 1 base, with 10 bases left between them. Per germline, CDR1 LNHNV and CDR2 YYDKDF (reference sequence). The length of the CDR3 is 14 residues. In nucleotides, the CDR3 is TGTGCCACCAGCAGTGATAGACAGTCCTACGAGCAGTACGTC. Translation: CATSSDRQSYEQYV.

J is TRBJ2-2 and V is TRBV5-1; 11 bases agree with TRBD1. V lost 0 bases to trimming and J lost 7 bases; unmatched junction nucleotides: 5. This CDR3 contains 16 residues. Germline V gives CDR1 SGHRS, CDR2 YFSETQ. Written as DNA, the CDR3 is TGCGCCAGCAGCTTGGATGGACAGGGGGCGAGCGGGGAGCTGTTTTTT. This gives the protein CASSLDGQGASGELFF.

This chain links TRBV28 with TRBJ1-2; D gene uncertain. Trimming removed 6 bases from V and 4 bases from J, with 15 bases in between. In germline, CDR1 is MDHEN, CDR2 SYDVKM. The CDR3 consists of 14 residues. This CDR3 reads CASSPSGSSYGYTF. The CDR3 bases are TGTGCCAGCAGCCCCAGCGGCAGTTCCTATGGCTACACCTTC.

The chain combines TRBV5-1 with TRBJ2-3; TRBD1 matches at 8 bases. Per germline, CDR1 SGHRS and CDR2 YFSETQ. This CDR3 spans 14 amino acids. V was clipped by 2 bases and J by 5 bases; unmatched bases: 4. The chain's CDR3 is CASSFQGARDTQYF. The DNA for the CDR3 is TGCGCCAGCAGCTTTCAGGGGGCGCGAGATACGCAGTATTTT.

The chain is built from TRBV29-1 and TRBJ1-3; D is possibly TRBD1 (6 bases). Between the trimmed V and J ends, which lost 6 bases and 3 bases, there was a span of 12 bases. This CDR3 contains 13 residues. Germline V lookup: CDR1 SQVTM, CDR2 ANQGSEA. The CDR3 reads CSVKTGLGNTIYF. DNA for the CDR3: TGCAGCGTGAAAACAGGGCTTGGAAACACCATATATTTT.

The genes are TRBV4-1 and TRBJ2-4, with TRBD2 matching over 7 bases. V was pared by 4 bases and J by 8 bases, with 14 bases of the junction left unmatched. Germline lookup yields CDR1 MGHRA and CDR2 YSYEKL. This CDR3 is 16 amino acids long. CDR3 nucleotides: TGCGCCAGCAGCCCCCCGGTGGGAGGGCTGGTCGACATTCAGTACTTC. It is translated as CASSPPVGGLVDIQYF.

V gene TRBV9 combines with J gene TRBJ2-7, with 9 bases aligning to TRBD1. In germline, CDR1 is SGDLS, CDR2 YYNGEE. The CDR3 loop spans 15 amino acids. V was pared by 0 bases and J by 2 bases, with 3 bases of the junction left unmatched. CDR3 residues: CASSVGWTGAYEQYF. CDR3 bases: TGTGCCAGCAGCGTAGGTTGGACAGGGGCCTACGAGCAGTACTTC.

The chain carries TRBV6-5 and TRBJ2-1; D unclear. Germline V gene sequence: CDR1 MNHEY, CDR2 SVGAGI. V was cut by 4 bases and J by 8 bases, with 12 bases left in between. The CDR3 consists of 13 residues. The CDR3 DNA is TGTGCCAGCAGTTTGTCCGCCGTCCATGAGCAGTTCTTC. Translation gives CASSLSAVHEQFF.

Points on this clone: The same CDR3 arises from other DNA sequences in this sample as well. The chain is built from TRBV5-1 and TRBJ2-7; D remains ambiguous. The ends were cut back, 0 bases at V and 1 base at J, with 5 bases in the middle. CDR3 size: 13 residues. The germline V gene encodes CDR1 SGHRS and CDR2 YFSETQ. CDR3 region: CASSLGASYEQYV. In nucleotides, the CDR3 is TGCGCCAGCAGCTTGGGGGCATCCTACGAGCAGTACGTC.

V and J are TRBV9 and TRBJ2-5, with a possible D match to TRBD2 (5 bases). Trimming removed 3 bases from V and 5 bases from J, with 14 bases in between. This CDR3 is built from 14 residues. The germline gives CDR1 SGDLS, CDR2 YYNGEE. DNA for the CDR3: TGTGCCAGCAGCGAGGTCCCCGAGGGTGAGACCCAGTACTTC. Its protein is CASSEVPEGETQYF. Combining the CDR3 with reference TRBV9 and TRBJ2-5 gives the whole variable domain DSGVTQTPKHLITATGQRVTLRCSPRSGDLSVYWYQQSLDQGLQFLIQYYNGEERAKGNILERFSAQQFPDLHSELNLSSLELGDSALYFCASSEVPEGETQYFGPGTRLLVL.

The CDR3 protein is CASSIVQVQWPQHF. The CDR3 nucleotides read TGTGCCAGTAGTATAGTCCAGGTTCAATGGCCCCAGCATTTT. The V and J genes are TRBV19 and TRBJ1-5; unclear D gene. Germline loops: CDR1 LNHDA, CDR2 SQIVND (reference sequence). V dropped 1 base and J dropped 9 bases, with 13 bases sitting between them. The CDR3 consists of 14 residues.

This clone has only a few counts. The J gene is TRBJ2-5, the V gene TRBV6-6; D is perhaps TRBD2 (6 bases). The CDR3 sequence is 14 residues long. Trimming took off 0 bases at V and 4 bases at J, with 9 bases between the two ends. CDR1 MNHNY and CDR2 SVGAGI come from the germline V gene (reference sequence). This CDR3 reads CASSYSGTAETQYF. DNA for the CDR3: TGTGCCAGCAGTTACTCGGGGACTGCAGAGACCCAGTACTTC.

The gene calls are TRBV2 and TRBJ2-3, with no clear D. CDR3 length: 13 amino acids. V was shortened by 6 bases and J by 7 bases, with 14 bases between the two germline ends. CDR1 is SNHLY, CDR2 FYNNEI, per germline. CDR3 region: CASRWGGDNTQYF. The DNA for the CDR3 is TGTGCCAGCAGGTGGGGTGGGGATAATACGCAGTATTTT.

V usage is TRBV5-1 and J usage is TRBJ2-1; 7 bases agree with TRBD2. The CDR3 is 15 residues long. Germline CDR1 SGHRS, CDR2 YFSETQ. The trim removed 0 bases at V and 7 bases at J, leaving 7 bases unmatched. DNA of the CDR3: TGCGCCAGCAGCTTGGGAGGCGGGAGTCGGAATGAGCAGTTCTTC. It translates to CASSLGGGSRNEQFF.